One sample yielded the 14 T cell receptor beta chains listed below, sequenced in a study of T cells in Graves' hyperthyroidism and ophthalmopathy. Amplification of TCR beta CDR3 regions used RNA as the template. Using the HTBI primer set, a first-round RT-PCR was run on the TCR CDR3. TCRdb fed the multiplex PCR reads into MiXCR, producing one record per CDR3 protein. The sample holds about 320,000 distinct CDR3 sequences, approximately 17% seen once. Specimen: blood. Receptor source: a man under 40 with Graves' hyperthyroidism.

This clonotype was picked up one time. V usage is TRBV28 and J usage is TRBJ2-3, with D perhaps being TRBD1 or TRBD2 (5 bases each). The germline V and J ends were trimmed by 5 bases and 8 bases, with 11 bases remaining between them. The CDR3 has 12 residues. Germline CDR1 MDHEN, CDR2 SYDVKM. The CDR3 loop reads CASSPWGSTQYF. DNA for the CDR3: TGTGCCAGCAGTCCATGGGGGAGTACGCAGTATTTT.

As DNA, the CDR3 is TGTGCCAGCAGCCTGACAGGGGGTCCTCCAGCTAACTATGGCTACACCTTC. As protein: CASSLTGGPPANYGYTF. The V call is TRBV6-4, the J call TRBJ1-2; 9 bases align to TRBD1. V shed 6 bases and J 0 bases; nucleotides not matched to a gene: 11. The germline V gene encodes CDR1 MRHNA and CDR2 SNTAGT. The CDR3 is 17 residues long.

The chain has TRBV7-9 and TRBJ1-5, with TRBD1 matching over 7 bases. CDR1 is SEHNR, CDR2 FQNEAQ, per germline (reference sequence). This CDR3 region has 13 residues. Germline trimming cut 5 bases from V and 7 bases from J; bases unmatched to any gene: 5. CDR3: CASSDRDQQPQHF. The CDR3, as DNA: TGTGCCAGCAGCGACAGGGACCAACAGCCCCAGCATTTT.

The chain links TRBV10-3 to TRBJ1-5; D is perhaps TRBD1 (5 bases). The V gene lost 6 bases and the J gene lost 8 bases, with 14 bases spanning the gap. CDR1 and CDR2 (germline): ENHRY, SYGVKD. The CDR3 sequence is 13 residues long. The CDR3 spells CAISPGPEEPQHF. The CDR3 nucleotides are TGTGCCATCAGCCCGGGGCCCGAGGAGCCCCAGCATTTT.

As regards this clonotype: Just one base apart from a much larger clone, this may be a read error. V is TRBV3-1 and J is TRBJ2-2; D unclear. Trimming took off 8 bases at V and 4 bases at J, with 5 bases between the two ends. From germline, CDR1 is LGHDT and CDR2 YNNKEL (reference sequence). CDR3 length: 11 amino acids. CDR3 amino acids: CASGVTGELFF. CDR3 DNA: TGTGCCAGCGGGGTCACCGGGGAGCTGTTTTTT. The full variable domain, its missing parts supplied by reference TRBV3-1 and TRBJ2-2, is DTAVSQTPKYLVTQMGNDKSIKCEQNLGHDTMYWYKQDSKKFLKIMFSYNNKELIINETVPNRFSPKSPDKAHLNLHINSLELGDSAVYFCASGVTGELFFGEGSRLTVL.

This clonotype was found many times. The chain is built from TRBV7-2 and TRBJ2-1, with D perhaps matching TRBD2 (6 bases). The CDR3 extends over 16 amino acids. Germline values: CDR1 SGHTA, CDR2 FQGNSA. Between the trimmed V and J ends, which lost 4 bases and 7 bases, there was a span of 20 bases. In DNA form, the CDR3 reads TGTGCCAGCAGCTCTACTTCTAGCGCCTGGGGGAATGAGCAGTTCTTC. It translates to CASSSTSSAWGNEQFF.

In the case of this clonotype: The limits of the CDR3 on the DNA are not certain, so only TCRdb's listed CDR3 is given. The chain carries TRBV30 and TRBJ2-1. From its first to its last residue, the CDR3 has 14 amino acids. Germline CDR1 and CDR2: GTSNPN and SVGIG (reference sequence). The CDR3: CAWTQSFGEGEQFF.

This clonotype was picked up one time. The genes are TRBV6-2 or TRBV6-3 and TRBJ2-3, with 9 bases identical to TRBD2. J was trimmed by 0 bases and V by 2 bases; bases with no gene match: 6. This CDR3 is built from 17 residues. The germline V gene has CDR1 MNHEY and CDR2 SVGEGT. The DNA of the CDR3 is TGTGCCAGCAGTTACCTCCGCGGGAGGGCAAGCACAGATACGCAGTATTTT. Translation: CASSYLRGRASTDTQYF.

Written as DNA, the CDR3 is TGTGCCAGCTCACCGCTAGCAAGGCAGCCCCAGCATTTT. Its translation is CASSPLARQPQHF. This sequence joins TRBV18 and TRBJ1-5; D is undetermined. This CDR3 is built from 13 residues. The V gene lost 3 bases and the J gene lost 7 bases, with 10 bases spanning the gap. The germline V gene encodes CDR1 KGHSH and CDR2 LQKENI. Full variable domain (remainder filled in from reference TRBV18 and TRBJ1-5): NAGVMQNPRHLVRRRGQEARLRCSPMKGHSHVYWYRQLPEEGLKFMVYLQKENIIDESGMPKERFSAEFPKEGPSILRIQQVVRGDSAAYFCASSPLARQPQHFGDGTRLSIL.

At least ten counts were recorded for this clonotype. CDR3 in amino acids: CASSGDLRETQYF. The CDR3 DNA follows: TGTGCCAGCAGCGGGGACTTGAGGGAGACCCAGTACTTC. The chain employs TRBV5-6 and TRBJ2-5, with TRBD2 as a possible D gene (6 bases). The CDR3 contains 13 residues. V shed 4 bases and J shed 5 bases, with 12 bases lying between them. CDR1 and CDR2 from the germline V gene are SGHDT and YYEEEE. The whole variable domain, filled in from reference TRBV5-6 and TRBJ2-5, reads DAGVTQSPTHLIKTRGQQVTLRCSPKSGHDTVSWYQQALGQGPQFIFQYYEEEERQRGNFPDRFSGHQFPNYSSELNVNALLLGDSALYLCASSGDLRETQYFGPGTRLLVL.

This clonotype was counted only a few times. CDR3 sequence: CASSPDGIEGNTIYF. The CDR3 DNA reads TGTGCCAGCAGCCCGGACGGGATCGAAGGAAACACCATATATTTT. The genes are TRBV11-2 and TRBJ1-3; D not resolved. CDR3 length: 15 amino acids. Germline V gives CDR1 SGHAT, CDR2 FQNNGV. V was shortened by 5 bases and J by 4 bases, with 15 bases between the two germline ends.

This clonotype was picked up many times. This chain links TRBV18 with TRBJ2-7; 7 bases match TRBD1. There are 14 residues in the CDR3. Looked up from germline, CDR1 is KGHSH and CDR2 is LQKENI. The ends lost 3 bases at V and 3 bases at J; junction bases unmatched: 5. CDR3 DNA: TGTGCCAGCTCACCCAAGACAGGGTACTACGAGCAGTACTTC. Protein product: CASSPKTGYYEQYF.

This clonotype was observed once. The rearrangement uses TRBV7-9 and TRBJ2-7; D unresolved. Germline CDR1 and CDR2: SEHNR and FQNEAQ (reference sequence). Trimming removed 1 base from V and 2 bases from J, with 9 bases in between. The CDR3 extends over 14 amino acids. The CDR3 region is CASSLGASTYEQYF. CDR3 in DNA: TGTGCCAGCAGCTTAGGAGCCAGCACCTACGAGCAGTACTTC.

This clonotype was seen many times. This chain links TRBV7-9 with TRBJ2-7; D call uncertain. CDR3 length: 14 residues. Germline V CDR1 and CDR2: SEHNR, FQNEAQ (reference sequence). Trimming took off 5 bases at V and 4 bases at J, with 15 bases between the two ends. CDR3 nucleotides: TGTGCCAGCAGCCCATATTACAACGGATACGAGCAGTACTTC. Translation gives CASSPYYNGYEQYF.